These 23 T cell receptor beta chains were sequenced from one sample in a study of early T cells in non-severe SARS-CoV-2 infection. TCRdb recomputed calls from the 5' RACE reads with MiXCR, one row per CDR3 protein. The top ten clones hold around 1.3% of a sample with 75,000 to 100,000 distinct CDR3 sequences, approximately 17% of them seen once. The sample was whole blood. The receptors shown here come from an adult who was a healthcare worker with PCR-confirmed SARS-CoV-2 infection or an uninfected control (not recorded which).

This chain connects TRBV4-3 to TRBJ2-2, with D possibly being TRBD1 or TRBD2 (5 bases each). From germline, CDR1 is LGHNA and CDR2 YSLEER. This CDR3 spans 14 amino acids. V was pared by 8 bases and J by 2 bases, with 12 bases between. The DNA of the CDR3 is TGCGCCAGCGCCCCGGGGCGAAACACCGGGGAGCTGTTTTTT. It encodes CASAPGRNTGELFF.

The chain uses TRBV5-1 and TRBJ2-3; tentatively, D is TRBD2 (5 bases). Germline V gene sequence: CDR1 SGHRS, CDR2 YFSETQ. V lost 5 bases, J lost 2 bases, and 15 bases lay in between. This CDR3 contains 15 residues. CDR3 bases: TGCGCCAGCAGTTTGACGACGACTATCACAGATACGCAGTATTTT. Residues: CASSLTTTITDTQYF.

This clonotype was counted only a few times. This rearrangement joins TRBV10-3 to TRBJ2-3, with 10 positions matching TRBD2. The germline V gene encodes CDR1 ENHRY and CDR2 SYGVKD. J lost 3 bases, V lost 3 bases, and 6 bases had no gene match. The CDR3 has 16 residues. The DNA for the CDR3 is TGTGCCATCAGTGAAACAGCGGGGGGGCTGACAGATACGCAGTATTTT. This codes for CAISETAGGLTDTQYF.

V is TRBV7-2 and J is TRBJ2-5; D is perhaps TRBD2 (6 bases). CDR3 size: 16 residues. V was cut by 3 bases and J by 1 base, with 15 bases left in between. The germline V gene has CDR1 SGHTA and CDR2 FQGNSA. This chain's CDR3 is CASSFRDSHSQETQYF. CDR3 coding DNA: TGTGCCAGCAGCTTCCGGGACTCCCACTCCCAAGAGACCCAGTACTTC.

The chain carries TRBV4-3 and TRBJ2-1; TRBD2 agrees at 9 bases. Germline lookup yields CDR1 LGHNA and CDR2 YSLEER. This CDR3 comprises 18 residues. With 4 bases clipped from V and 6 bases from J, the junction kept 16 bases outside the gene matches. CDR3 DNA: TGCGCCAGCAGCCGAGGAGGGCCAGACCTAGCGGGAAGCAATGAGCAGTTCTTC. This codes for CASSRGGPDLAGSNEQFF.

V gene TRBV11-2 combines with J gene TRBJ2-7; D perhaps matches TRBD2 (6 bases). V dropped 8 bases and J dropped 4 bases, with 9 bases sitting between them. Germline V gene lookup returns CDR1 SGHAT and CDR2 FQNNGV. There are 11 residues in the CDR3. As DNA, the CDR3 is TGTGCCAGCGAGGAGGGGTACGAGCAGTACTTC. Translation gives CASEEGYEQYF.

This clonotype was seen at least ten times. V gene TRBV12-3 or TRBV12-4 combines with J gene TRBJ1-2; possible D gene TRBD1, 6 bases. The CDR3 contains 12 residues. V was shortened by 9 bases and J by 1 base, with 9 bases between the two germline ends. Here the CDR3 reads CASTGYNYGYTF. CDR3 DNA: TGTGCCAGTACAGGGTATAACTATGGCTACACCTTC.

This chain joins TRBV25-1 and TRBJ2-3; D tentatively reads TRBD1 or TRBD2 (5 bases each). The ends were cut back, 0 bases at V and 4 bases at J, with 14 bases in the middle. The germline CDR1 and CDR2 sequences are MGHDK and SYGVNS. The length of the CDR3 is 16 residues. The CDR3 loop reads CASSEYWSGSADTQYF. The CDR3 region has the DNA TGTGCCAGCAGTGAATACTGGTCAGGGAGTGCAGATACGCAGTATTTT.

This clonotype was seen only a few times. The chain carries TRBV29-1 and TRBJ2-1, with 16 bases identical to TRBD2. The J segment lost 7 bases and the V segment lost 7 bases, leaving 4 bases of the junction unmatched. CDR3 length equals 14 residues. Germline loops: CDR1 SQVTM, CDR2 ANQGSEA. CDR3 residues: CSAPGLAGGNEQFF. CDR3 in DNA: TGCAGCGCCCCGGGACTAGCGGGAGGGAATGAGCAGTTCTTC.

V gene TRBV4-2 combines with J gene TRBJ1-1; maybe TRBD1 (5 bases). Between the trimmed V and J ends, which lost 8 bases and 2 bases, there was a span of 18 bases. Germline V gene sequence: CDR1 LGHNA, CDR2 YNFKEQ. The CDR3 extends over 15 amino acids. This CDR3 reads CASLPGAGLNTEAFF. For the CDR3, the DNA is TGTGCCAGCCTTCCTGGGGCCGGGTTAAACACTGAAGCTTTCTTT.

The genes are TRBV19 and TRBJ1-1, with 7 positions matching TRBD1. The trim removed 3 bases at V and 7 bases at J, leaving 11 bases unmatched. There are 15 residues in the CDR3. CDR1 is LNHDA and CDR2 is SQIVND in the germline V gene (reference sequence). DNA of the CDR3: TGTGCCAGTAGTATCAATTCAGGGGGAATAAGTGAAGCTTTCTTT. Its translation is CASSINSGGISEAFF.

The rearrangement joins TRBV11-3 to TRBJ2-3; 9 nucleotides align to TRBD2. This CDR3 comprises 15 residues. The germline V gene encodes CDR1 SGHNT and CDR2 YENEEA. Germline trimming cut 3 bases from V and 4 bases from J; bases unmatched to any gene: 5. CDR3 coding DNA: TGTGCCAGCAGCTTGGGTAGCGGGAGTCCAGATACGCAGTATTTT. Protein sequence: CASSLGSGSPDTQYF.

This clonotype has more than one count but fewer than ten. CDR3 region: CASSEQGTEAFF. Written as DNA, the CDR3 is TGTGCCAGCAGTGAACAGGGAACTGAAGCTTTCTTT. This chain links TRBV28 with TRBJ1-1, with a weak D call TRBD1 (6 bases). Germline lookup yields CDR1 MDHEN and CDR2 SYDVKM. The germline V and J ends were trimmed by 5 bases and 5 bases, with 9 bases remaining between them. This CDR3 contains 12 residues.

The genes are TRBV20-1 and TRBJ2-3; D is ambiguous. From germline, CDR1 is DFQATT and CDR2 SNEGSKA (reference sequence). V gave up 6 bases and J gave up 4 bases, with 14 bases separating them. This CDR3 spans 13 amino acids. In DNA, the CDR3 is TGCAGTGCCTTGTTAGCTTCGGCAGATACGCAGTATTTT. Residues: CSALLASADTQYF.

At least ten counts were recorded for this clonotype. The chain is built from TRBV3-1 and TRBJ1-2; no reliable D call. The CDR3 is made up of 12 amino acids. V was shortened by 6 bases and J by 8 bases, with 13 bases between the two germline ends. The V gene's germline CDR1 is LGHDT and CDR2 YNNKEL (reference sequence). CDR3 nucleotide sequence: TGTGCCAGCAGGGGCCGGGGTGGCGGCTACACCTTC. Residues: CASRGRGGGYTF.

This clonotype is medium-sized in the sample. The V call is TRBV20-1, the J call TRBJ1-2; D unclear. The V end lost 2 bases, the J end lost 0 bases, and 7 bases lay between the germline ends. This CDR3 spans 13 amino acids. In germline, CDR1 is DFQATT, CDR2 SNEGSKA (reference sequence). The CDR3 DNA reads TGCAGTGCTAGAAGGCAGCCTAACTATGGCTACACCTTC. This encodes CSARRQPNYGYTF.

The V and J genes are TRBV28 and TRBJ1-1; D not resolved. CDR3 length: 12 residues. CDR1 MDHEN and CDR2 SYDVKM come from the germline V gene. V dropped 5 bases and J dropped 7 bases, with 11 bases sitting between them. CDR3 sequence reads: CASSPGPGEAFF. DNA for the CDR3: TGTGCCAGCAGTCCCGGACCGGGTGAAGCTTTCTTT. Filled out from reference TRBV28 and TRBJ1-1, the complete variable domain reads DVKVTQSSRYLVKRTGEKVFLECVQDMDHENMFWYRQDPGLGLRLIYFSYDVKMKEKGDIPEGYSVSREKKERFSLILESASTNQTSMYLCASSPGPGEAFFGQGTRLTVV.

The chain joins TRBV5-4 to TRBJ1-4; TRBD1 might be the D (6 bases). Germline V gives CDR1 SGHNT, CDR2 YYREEE (reference sequence). V shed 0 bases and J shed 5 bases, with 8 bases lying between them. The CDR3 runs to 14 residues. Written as DNA, the CDR3 is TGTGCCAGCAGCTTGGGGCAGGGGAATGAAAAACTGTTTTTT. It codes for CASSLGQGNEKLFF.

This clonotype was counted ten times or more. This chain uses TRBV7-9 with TRBJ1-1; no firm D call. This CDR3 is 12 amino acids long. V was clipped by 3 bases and J by 3 bases, with 5 bases between them. Germline assignment: CDR1 SEHNR and CDR2 FQNEAQ (reference sequence). For the CDR3, the DNA is TGTGCCAGCAGCTTGTCGGACACTGAAGCTTTCTTT. Its protein is CASSLSDTEAFF. The complete variable domain, with remaining parts taken from reference TRBV7-9 and TRBJ1-1, reads DTGVSQNPRHKITKRGQNVTFRCDPISEHNRLYWYRQTLGQGPEFLTYFQNEAQLEKSRLLSDRFSAERPKGSFSTLEIQRTEQGDSAMYLCASSLSDTEAFFGQGTRLTVV.

This sequence joins TRBV7-8 and TRBJ2-1; TRBD1 matches 8 bases. Germline CDR1 is SGHVS and CDR2 is FQNEAQ. V was clipped by 5 bases and J by 8 bases; unmatched bases: 14. This CDR3 contains 16 residues. In DNA, the CDR3 is TGTGCCAGCAGCCCAGTCCGGGACAGGTTATTCGATGAGCAGTTCTTC. Translation gives CASSPVRDRLFDEQFF. Based on the CDR3 plus reference TRBV7-8 and TRBJ2-1, the full variable domain is GAGVSQSPRYKVAKRGQDVALRCDPISGHVSLFWYQQALGQGPEFLTYFQNEAQLDKSGLPSDRFFAERPEGSVSTLKIQRTQQEDSAVYLCASSPVRDRLFDEQFFGPGTRLTVL.

There are a few counts of this clonotype. The V call is TRBV28, the J call TRBJ1-5; D remains ambiguous. Trimming stripped 3 bases from V and 10 bases from J, with 10 bases between. Germline CDR1 and CDR2: MDHEN and SYDVKM. CDR3 length equals 12 residues. The CDR3 DNA is TGTGCCAGCAGTTTTCCGCCCGCACCCCAGCATTTT. It translates to CASSFPPAPQHF.

The chain carries TRBV20-1 and TRBJ2-7; the D is unclear. The CDR3 is made up of 14 amino acids. Germline CDR1 reads DFQATT; CDR2 reads SNEGSKA (reference sequence). Deletions cut 0 bases from V and 3 bases from J, with 12 bases between. The CDR3 coding sequence is TGCAGTGCTAGAGATAGCCACGTAGACTACGAGCAGTACTTC. This encodes CSARDSHVDYEQYF.

CDR3: CASSLLASGYEQYF. The DNA of the CDR3 is TGTGCCAGCAGCTTATTAGCCAGCGGATACGAGCAGTACTTC. The chain joins TRBV7-9 to TRBJ2-7; possible D gene TRBD2, 5 bases. V was clipped by 2 bases and J by 4 bases, with 12 bases between them. The CDR3 covers 14 residues. In germline, CDR1 is SEHNR, CDR2 FQNEAQ (reference sequence). Full variable domain (missing parts from reference TRBV7-9 and TRBJ2-7): DTGVSQNPRHKITKRGQNVTFRCDPISEHNRLYWYRQTLGQGPEFLTYFQNEAQLEKSRLLSDRFSAERPKGSFSTLEIQRTEQGDSAMYLCASSLLASGYEQYFGPGTRLTVT.